In this sample, the clone carrying this T cell receptor beta chain turned up many times. Its antigen is unidentified. A junction boundary mismatches the germline segment, possibly from a read error. TCRdb recomputed calls from the reads with MiXCR, one row per CDR3 protein. The sample includes fewer than 900,000 distinct CDR3 sequences, 25% to 30% of them seen just once. These data originate in a study of T cell repertoires in cytomegalovirus infection. This CDR3 is built from 14 residues. Germline-derived CDR1 and CDR2 are SGHTA and FQGNSA. The V and J genes are TRBV7-2 and TRBJ1-2; 7 nucleotides agree with TRBD1. This receptor was taken from a human donor in good health (CMV status not recorded). Some clones in this sample may be carry-over from other donors' samples. This specimen consisted of cultured CD8+ T cells from PBMCs, obtained from culture after CMV antigen stimulation. The CDR3 sequence is CASSLGTADYRYTF. The CDR3 bases are TGTGCCAGCAGCTTGGGGACAGCGGACTATCGCTACACCTTC.